This is a list of T cell receptor beta chains from one sample in a study of blood T cell repertoires in COVID-19. The assay was immunoSEQ multiplex PCR, and TCRdb's table has in-frame clones only and misses some. The repertoire has over 300,000 clones, 80% to 90% of them found once; the top ten carry 0.95% to 1.5%. Sequenced sample: peripheral blood. The source is a man aged 40-49 years with acute or convalescent COVID-19. The CDR3 runs from the conserved cysteine through the conserved F or W. Clone size is stated in some rows and not others, as once, few, many or a class when expanded.

abundance	j_gene	v_gene	CDR3aa
.	TRBJ2-3	TRBV6-5	CASSLLSTDTQYF
.	TRBJ1-6	TRBV28	CASSSPPRGFNSPLHF
once	TRBJ2-1	TRBV6-6	CASSTPAGGTYNEQFF
.	TRBJ1-2	TRBV9	CASSVEGGGSGYTF
many	TRBJ1-1	TRBV6-6	CASSPRENTEAFF
.	TRBJ2-1	TRBV27	CASGLRPRDNEQFF
.	TRBJ1-5	TRBV19	CASSGLGQISNQPQHF
.	TRBJ1-6	TRBV30	CAWRPNSHSPLHF
.	TRBJ2-3	TRBV5-1	CASSPSTDTQYF
.	TRBJ2-3	TRBV18	CASSFERGDTQYF
.	TRBJ1-1	TRBV2	CASSAEPRVTEAFF
.	TRBJ2-5	TRBV6-5	CASREGQGVGTQYF
.	TRBJ1-1	TRBV5-1	CASTPIGPGSTEAFF
.	TRBJ1-5	TRBV28	CASSFRQGIQPQHF
.	TRBJ1-3	TRBV6-5	CASIAPSSGNTIYF
.	TRBJ2-1	TRBV4-2	CASSPRDFDNEQFF
many	TRBJ2-1	TRBV7-3	CASSLKLAGNNEQFF
.	TRBJ1-2	TRBV7-9	CASSLVAQRGGYTF
once	TRBJ2-1	TRBV19	CASSITSEIGEQFF
.	TRBJ1-2	TRBV7-8	CASSLRGDRQYGGYTF